The sequence of this TCR beta chain was determined in a study of human T cells and chemical hapten exposure. The wider study: Patch tests applied 0.01% DPC to the upper back, read at 6 days. Patients, a majority of them female, were diagnosed with alopecia areata, totalis or universalis.

Remarks on this clonotype: Its antigen is as yet unknown. Given the absence of the conserved phenylalanine or tryptophan at the CDR3 end, a read error is likely. No DNA is shown, since the ends of the CDR3 on it are uncertain; the CDR3 is the one TCRdb lists.

TCRdb re-analysed the RACE reads in MiXCR, keeping a single row per CDR3 protein. The sample lists about 340,000 distinct CDR3 sequences; roughly 6.9% were seen once. Time point in this sample: patch test 1, 2 weeks after DPC sensitization. Specified treatment: therapeutic diphenylcyclopropenone sensitization with weekly scalp DPC. Inclusive of both ends, the CDR3 amounts to 12 amino acids. Study-level points and caveats: TCRs exceeding 1 in 1000 frequency stayed unchanged with DPC sensitization.

Here the sequenced sample was whole blood, taken in connection with sensitization to the hapten diphenylcyclopropenone (DPC). The rearrangement joins TRBV12-2 to TRBJ2-7; the DNA was not used to check the table's D call, TRBD1. TRBV12-2 is a pseudogene locus. The receptor's source is a woman between 18 and 29 years old with alopecia areata. Some clones in this sample may be carry-over from other donors' samples. This CDR3 is CASPLSWDPVPP.